The 15 T cell receptor beta chains below were found in one sample sequenced in a study of tumor T cells in aggressive B-cell lymphoma. Assay: immunoSEQ multiplex PCR; the TCRdb copy retains only in-frame clones and omits some. The sample has more than 800 clones, 85% to 95% seen once. The material sequenced was tumor tissue. These receptors were collected from an adult with diffuse large B cell lymphoma.

V usage is TRBV4-1 and J usage is TRBJ1-5; D gene ambiguous. Trimming removed 3 bases at V and 6 bases at J, with 9 bases between. Germline loops: CDR1 MGHRA, CDR2 YSYEKL. The CDR3 has 13 amino acids. The CDR3 reads CASSHPSGQPQHF. The CDR3 coding sequence is TGCGCCAGCAGCCATCCCTCGGGTCAGCCCCAGCATTTT.

As for this clone: At one boundary the junction diverges from the germline segment, which might be a read error. CDR3 protein: CASSQQAAGLYEQYF. The CDR3 DNA reads as TGCGCCAGTAGCCAACAGGCGGCAGGACTCTACGAGCAGTACTTC. The rearrangement uses TRBV4-1 and TRBJ2-5; D might be TRBD1 or TRBD2, each matching 5 bases. With the DNA end fitting TRBJ2-7 better, the J assignment may be wrong. This CDR3 comprises 15 residues. Germline loops: CDR1 MGHRA, CDR2 YSYEKL.

The chain links TRBV15 to TRBJ2-1, with D maybe TRBD1 (5 bases). CDR3 length: 16 residues. Germline lookup yields CDR1 LNHNV and CDR2 YYDKDF (reference sequence). Trimming took off 0 bases at V and 6 bases at J, with 15 bases between the two ends. The CDR3, as DNA: TGTGCCACCAGCAGAGAGCTAGGGGTGTACATCAATGAGCAGTTCTTC. It yields the protein CATSRELGVYINEQFF.

The chain joins TRBV7-6 to TRBJ2-1, with D maybe TRBD2 (6 bases). Germline CDR1 SGHVS, CDR2 FNYEAQ. The CDR3 has 20 amino acids. The ends were cut back, 1 base at V and 5 bases at J, with 27 bases in the middle. CDR3 region: CASSLVQVTNGRDADNEQFF. In nucleotides, the CDR3 is TGTGCCAGCAGCTTAGTCCAGGTGACTAACGGGAGAGATGCGGACAATGAGCAGTTCTTC.

The chain employs TRBV23-1 and TRBJ1-1; D gene ambiguous. TRBV23-1 is placed among ORFs of uncertain function. The V and J ends lost 0 bases and 0 bases respectively, with 17 bases between them. The CDR3 is 18 amino acids. The CDR3 region is CASSQSSASPGMNTEAFF. The CDR3 DNA sequence: TGCGCCAGCAGTCAATCGAGTGCCTCCCCCGGGATGAACACTGAAGCTTTCTTT.

The V call is TRBV11-3, the J call TRBJ1-1, with 7 bases matching TRBD1. The junction had 12 bases not matched to a gene; V was cut back by 4 bases and J by 4 bases. Germline V gene data show CDR1 as SGHNT and CDR2 as YENEEA. The CDR3 is 16 residues long. In DNA, the CDR3 is TGTGCCAGCAGCTCGGGGGTGCAAGGGACAGCCACTGAAGCTTTCTTT. Its translation is CASSSGVQGTATEAFF.

This clone was found a few times. The chain carries TRBV5-1 and TRBJ2-5; 10 bases fit TRBD2. The CDR3 is 14 amino acids. V shed 4 bases, J shed 2 bases, and the junction held 2 bases outside the gene matches. From germline, CDR1 is SGHRS and CDR2 YFSETQ. The CDR3 loop is CASSQREGQETQYF. Written as DNA, the CDR3 is TGCGCCAGCAGCCAGCGGGAGGGACAAGAGACCCAGTACTTC.

The chain combines TRBV19 with TRBJ1-1, with 8 nucleotides matching TRBD1. This CDR3 spans 18 amino acids. Germline CDR1 and CDR2: LNHDA and SQIVND (reference sequence). V lost 1 base and J lost 5; bases outside the gene matches: 15. As DNA, the CDR3 is TGTGCCAGTAGTATAGCCCAGGGGGCAAAAGGATCAGGGACTGAAGCTTTCTTT. Amino acids: CASSIAQGAKGSGTEAFF.

The CDR3: CASSPFPGLGYNEQFF. DNA for the CDR3: TGTGCCAGCAGCCCCTTTCCGGGACTAGGGTACAATGAGCAGTTCTTC. The chain links TRBV7-2 to TRBJ2-1; 8 nucleotides match TRBD2. Germline V lookup: CDR1 SGHTA, CDR2 FQGNSA. V shed 5 bases and J 4 bases; nucleotides not matched to a gene: 10. This CDR3 spans 16 amino acids.

The V call is TRBV5-1, the J call TRBJ2-7; D unresolved. The CDR3 sequence is 15 residues long. Deletions cut 3 bases from V and 0 bases from J, with 13 bases between. Germline V CDR1 and CDR2: SGHRS, YFSETQ. CDR3 loop: CASSSRPPLSYEQYF. The CDR3 DNA reads TGCGCCAGCAGCTCCCGTCCCCCCCTCTCCTACGAGCAGTACTTC. Using reference TRBV5-1 and TRBJ2-7 for the parts outside the CDR3, the full variable domain is KAGVTQTPRYLIKTRGQQVTLSCSPISGHRSVSWYQQTPGQGLQFLFEYFSETQRNKGNFPGRFSGRQFSNSRSEMNVSTLELGDSALYLCASSSRPPLSYEQYFGPGTRLTVT.

The rearrangement joins TRBV19 to TRBJ1-5; tentative D call: TRBD1 (5 bases). The CDR3 extends over 14 amino acids. Trimming took 3 bases from V and 7 from J, leaving 13 bases between them. Germline values: CDR1 LNHDA, CDR2 SQIVND (reference sequence). Here the CDR3 DNA reads TGTGCCAGTAGTATCGTTTCGGCAGGGCAGCCCCAGCATTTT. This gives the protein CASSIVSAGQPQHF.

The chain uses TRBV29-1 and TRBJ2-1, with 8 bases aligning to TRBD1. There are 16 residues in the CDR3. Germline CDR1 and CDR2: SQVTM and ANQGSEA. After removal of 4 bases from V and 3 bases from J, the junction contained 11 bases not matched to a gene. The CDR3 sequence: CSVGQRGTGLYNEQFF. The CDR3 DNA reads as TGCAGCGTTGGCCAGAGGGGGACAGGTCTCTACAATGAGCAGTTCTTC.

The V call is TRBV11-3, the J call TRBJ2-7, with TRBD2 matching 7 bases. The CDR3 runs 15 residues. Germline V gives CDR1 SGHNT, CDR2 YENEEA. The J segment lost 0 bases and the V segment lost 6 bases, leaving 8 bases of the junction unmatched. The CDR3 DNA follows: TGTGCCAGCAGTCAAGCCGGGACTACCTCCTACGAGCAGTACTTC. This encodes CASSQAGTTSYEQYF.

This clone has only one observation. The chain employs TRBV15 and TRBJ1-2, with TRBD1 identical over 7 bases. The germline V gene has CDR1 LNHNV and CDR2 YYDKDF (reference sequence). Unmatched junction bases numbered 9, after V lost 8 bases and J lost 9 bases. This CDR3 has 12 amino acids. CDR3 loop: CATGTGDFSYTF. CDR3 nucleotides: TGTGCCACCGGTACAGGGGACTTCAGCTACACCTTC.

This chain connects TRBV29-1 to TRBJ2-7; TRBD1 might be the D (5 bases). This CDR3 region has 15 residues. The V end was cut by 0 bases, the J end by 2 bases, with 14 bases between. The germline V gene encodes CDR1 SQVTM and CDR2 ANQGSEA. The CDR3 DNA reads TGCAGCGTTGAAGAGGATAAAGGGGTCCCCTACGAGCAGTACTTC. The encoded protein is CSVEEDKGVPYEQYF.